This T cell receptor beta chain is drawn from a study of T cell changes during pregnancy in multiple sclerosis. The protocol was immunoSEQ multiplex PCR, while the TCRdb copy is restricted to in-frame clones and leaves out a portion. The data hold some 43,000 clones, with roughly 87% observed a single time. Per germline, CDR1 ENHRY and CDR2 SYGVKD. The length of the CDR3 is 15 residues. V was shortened by 10 bases and J by 6 bases, with 24 bases between the two germline ends. The J gene is TRBJ1-2, the V gene TRBV10-3; D is ambiguous. This specimen consisted of CD8+ T cells from peripheral blood mononuclear cells, obtained in the first trimester of pregnancy. The receptor was isolated from a female donor with multiple sclerosis, enrolled in a pregnancy study. DNA of the CDR3: TGTGCCAACGGGGAGGTCGGCGCCTTGGTGAATGGCTACACCTTC. This translates into CANGEVGALVNGYTF.